Below, one T cell receptor (beta chain) is given with its context. This clonotype was seen a handful of times. The antigen it binds to is not known. There are no base qualities to consult, and no much larger clone falls within one base. The donors were 40 or so Caucasian individuals from Russia, aged roughly 6 to 100 years, who were systemically healthy. Approximately 11 milliliters of peripheral blood were drawn from each donor into EDTA-treated Vacutainer tubes. Ficoll-Paque density-gradient centrifugation was used to isolate PBMCs, with at least 7 million obtained per sample. Total RNA, at least 5 micrograms per sample, was extracted from PBMCs with Trizol reagent. For every donor, flow cytometry on a PBMC aliquot measured the percentage of naive CD45RAhigh/CD27high T cells. The sample belongs to a study of blood T cells in healthy people across ages (dated by TCRdb to about 2015). Background for the entire study: In model experiments, template switching captured about one uniquely barcoded TCR beta cDNA molecule for every two T cells. The donors were divided into four age groups: young (average around 15 years), middle-aged (approximately 39), aged (approximately 64) and long-lived (82). Age-related changes in TCR beta repertoire diversity were measured in the study by deep sequencing normalized with unique cDNA molecular identifiers. The study analyzed two additional independent replicas of 1 million unique cDNA reads from the same blood draw for two donors, one aged 18 to 30 and one aged 80 or older. To avoid experimental bias, donors of different ages were randomly spread across the sequencing lanes.

Trimming removed 3 bases from V and 4 bases from J, leaving 9 bases between the germline ends. CDR1 and CDR2 are drawn from the germline V gene (reference sequence): DFQATT, SNEGSKA. From cysteine to phenylalanine, the CDR3 is 12 amino acids long. The only DNA kept is the CDR3, 36 bases in frame from the first base. Receptor libraries were prepared by 5' RACE. TCRdb names Illumina HiSeq 2500 as the instrument used. A second 7 to 11 cycle PCR used a sample-barcoded 5' primer and a J-beta primer mix. A template-switch 5' adaptor carrying 12 random nucleotides introduced a unique molecular identifier onto each TCR beta cDNA molecule. At least 2.5 million CDR3-containing paired-end reads were obtained from each sample. All of the RNA was converted into first-strand cDNA using the Mint cDNA synthesis kit, with a TRBC-specific oligonucleotide serving as the primer. All cDNA was treated with uracil-DNA glycosylase and then went through a first 18-cycle PCR with the universal primers M1SS and BC2_uni_R. In the source study's methods: For normalization, 1 million high-quality reads were randomly selected from each sample, with every read carrying a distinct molecular identifier. Instead of being binned into consensus sequences, reads that shared molecular identifiers were thrown out. MiTCR, with a Q25 quality threshold and the strictest error-elimination algorithm, was used for CDR3 identification, clonotype clustering and error correction. Lower-bound total TCR beta diversity was estimated with a nonparametric unseen species model using Euler transformation. TCRdb reanalyzed the raw reads on its own, using fastp at Q25 for trimming and MiXCR for clone calling, and kept in-frame beta chains. Rows merge per CDR3 protein into single entries with the most common DNA and genes. TCRdb's processing, not the study's, gives the V and J calls here. The sample has over a million distinct CDR3 sequences on record, around 45% of them singletons. The ten largest clones take up approximately 19% of the sample.

Findings and caveats that apply to the study as a whole: Bulk unsorted PBMC profiling prevented conclusive comparison of naive and antigen-experienced compartments. Because donor CMV infection status was unknown, age-related changes in expanded clonotypes were potentially confounded. Estimates of total diversity based on one million sequenced T cells were regarded as lower bounds and as underestimates. There was a strong correlation between observed TCR beta diversity and the percentage of naive T cells measured by flow cytometry. Compared with the aged group, the long-lived group had more naive CD4+ T cells, fewer expanded clones and increased TCR diversity, a pattern suggesting age selection. As age increased, observed TCR beta diversity per million T cells dropped in a roughly linear way, and a significant reduction was already evident by age 40.

Material for sequencing was blood. The clonotype originates from a woman aged 60-70 years in good health. The chain uses TRBV20-1 and TRBJ1-2, with the D gene uncertain. The DNA reads TGCAGTGCTAGTAAGCGCGCCTATGGCTACACCTTC. It specifies CSASKRAYGYTF.